Listed below are T cell receptor beta chains from one sample, sequenced in a study of blood T cell repertoires in COVID-19. Here immunoSEQ multiplex PCR was the method, and the copy in TCRdb shows in-frame clones only, minus some. The sample shows approximately 130,000 clones, approximately 80% of them seen only once. Material for sequencing was peripheral blood. The receptors originated from a man older than 75 with acute or convalescent COVID-19. Each CDR3 is given with its conserved first and last residue. The order of the fields is clone size, D gene, V gene, J gene, CDR3 protein, CDR3 DNA. D genes are given only for firm matches. Some rows mark clone size as missing; the rest say once, few, many or name a class of expanded clone.

abundance: few; d_gene: NA; v_gene: TRBV18; j_gene: TRBJ2-7; CDR3aa: CASSHTLDSSYEQYF; CDR3nt: TGTGCCAGCTCACACACGTTAGACAGCTCCTACGAGCAGTACTTC
abundance: NA; d_gene: TRBD2; v_gene: TRBV5-1; j_gene: TRBJ2-3; CDR3aa: CASSHSGSTDTQYF; CDR3nt: TGCGCCAGCAGCCATAGCGGGTCCACAGATACGCAGTATTTT
abundance: NA; d_gene: NA; v_gene: TRBV30; j_gene: TRBJ1-2; CDR3aa: CAIDRIYGYTF; CDR3nt: TGTGCCATAGACAGGATCTATGGCTACACCTTC
abundance: NA; d_gene: TRBD2; v_gene: TRBV3-1/TRBV3-2; j_gene: TRBJ2-7; CDR3aa: CASSQASGGTYEQYF; CDR3nt: TGTGCCAGCAGCCAAGCGAGCGGGGGCACCTACGAGCAGTACTTC
abundance: NA; d_gene: TRBD2; v_gene: TRBV6-5; j_gene: TRBJ2-7; CDR3aa: CASIVQRGAYEQYF; CDR3nt: TGTGCCAGCATCGTCCAGCGGGGGGCCTACGAGCAGTACTTC
abundance: NA; d_gene: NA; v_gene: TRBV10-3; j_gene: TRBJ1-6; CDR3aa: CAIRQENSPLHF; CDR3nt: TGTGCCATCAGACAGGAGAATTCACCCCTCCACTTT
abundance: few; d_gene: TRBD1; v_gene: TRBV7-8; j_gene: TRBJ1-1; CDR3aa: CASSPYEGAAYRAFF; CDR3nt: TGTGCCAGCAGCCCCTATGAGGGGGCGGCCTACAGGGCTTTCTTT
abundance: NA; d_gene: TRBD2; v_gene: TRBV5-4; j_gene: TRBJ2-3; CDR3aa: CASSLGDYDTQYF; CDR3nt: TGTGCCAGCAGCTTGGGGGACTATGATACGCAGTATTTT
abundance: NA; d_gene: TRBD1; v_gene: TRBV2; j_gene: TRBJ2-2; CDR3aa: CASSESPGGTGNTGELFF; CDR3nt: TGTGCCAGCAGTGAGTCCCCCGGCGGGACAGGGAACACCGGGGAGCTGTTTTTT
abundance: many; d_gene: NA; v_gene: TRBV7-9; j_gene: TRBJ2-1; CDR3aa: CASSSGATGAPDNEQFF; CDR3nt: TGTGCCAGCAGCTCGGGGGCCACAGGGGCCCCGGACAATGAGCAGTTCTTC
abundance: NA; d_gene: TRBD2; v_gene: TRBV4-2; j_gene: TRBJ2-5; CDR3aa: CASSQPQTSGGAPETQYF; CDR3nt: TGTGCCAGCAGCCAACCACAGACTAGCGGGGGGGCCCCCGAGACCCAGTACTTC
abundance: NA; d_gene: NA; v_gene: TRBV19; j_gene: TRBJ2-7; CDR3aa: CASSIAVQGIYEQYF; CDR3nt: TGTGCCAGTAGTATCGCCGTACAGGGAATCTACGAGCAGTACTTC
abundance: NA; d_gene: TRBD1; v_gene: TRBV15; j_gene: TRBJ2-7; CDR3aa: CATSVGQGSYEQYF; CDR3nt: TGTGCCACCAGCGTGGGACAGGGGTCTTACGAGCAGTACTTC
abundance: NA; d_gene: TRBD1; v_gene: TRBV5-4; j_gene: TRBJ2-2; CDR3aa: CASSTGETNTGELFF; CDR3nt: TGTGCCAGTTCAACAGGGGAGACGAACACCGGGGAGCTGTTTTTT
abundance: NA; d_gene: NA; v_gene: TRBV19; j_gene: TRBJ2-2; CDR3aa: CASSIRTGELFF; CDR3nt: TGTGCCAGTAGTATACGCACCGGGGAGCTGTTTTTT
abundance: NA; d_gene: NA; v_gene: TRBV18; j_gene: TRBJ1-5; CDR3aa: CASSRGQPQHF; CDR3nt: TGTGCCAGCTCACGAGGTCAGCCCCAGCATTTT
abundance: few; d_gene: TRBD1; v_gene: TRBV5-1; j_gene: TRBJ1-5; CDR3aa: CASSLGTGLNQPQHF; CDR3nt: TGCGCCAGCAGCCTAGGGACAGGCCTGAATCAGCCCCAGCATTTT
abundance: NA; d_gene: NA; v_gene: TRBV7-6; j_gene: TRBJ1-6; CDR3aa: CASSLGQPHSSPLHF; CDR3nt: TGTGCCAGCAGCTTAGGACAGCCTCATTCCTCACCCCTCCACTTT
abundance: NA; d_gene: NA; v_gene: TRBV11-2; j_gene: TRBJ2-5; CDR3aa: CASSLDWRGEETQYF; CDR3nt: TGTGCCAGCAGCTTAGATTGGCGAGGAGAAGAGACCCAGTACTTC
abundance: many; d_gene: NA; v_gene: TRBV3-1/TRBV3-2; j_gene: TRBJ1-2; CDR3aa: CASSQGLAGAIGYTF; CDR3nt: TGTGCCAGCAGCCAAGGACTAGCAGGGGCGATTGGCTACACCTTC
abundance: NA; d_gene: TRBD1; v_gene: TRBV5-1; j_gene: TRBJ2-5; CDR3aa: CASSYISGGWETQYF; CDR3nt: TGCGCCAGCAGCTACATTTCAGGGGGCTGGGAGACCCAGTACTTC
abundance: NA; d_gene: TRBD1; v_gene: TRBV5-8; j_gene: TRBJ1-1; CDR3aa: CASSFDRDTEAFF; CDR3nt: TGTGCCAGCAGCTTCGACAGGGACACTGAAGCTTTCTTT